This T cell receptor (beta chain) was obtained from a study of cytomegalovirus exposure and HLA in healthy donors (dated by TCRdb to 2015 to 2018). In terms of the full investigation: An earlier analysis of approximately 640 of the donors reported 276 Gb of sequence data and around 110 million unique TCR beta sequences from about 179 million T cells. An early release that covered around 590 HLA-typed donors contained around 300 gigabases of sequencing data and tens of millions of unique TCR sequences. Of the roughly 390 genotyped donors, approximately 80% were placed in the genetic ancestry cluster associated with self-reported Caucasian donors. The study aimed to test whether signatures of past pathogen exposure could be identified by cataloging public T cell receptors. The T cell repertoires of 700 or so subjects were profiled by immunosequencing and related to cytomegalovirus serostatus. Along with the approximately 650-subject first cohort, a separate validation cohort of some 130 different subjects was used. To predict cytomegalovirus infection status, the study brought together high-throughput TCR immunosequencing, statistical association of individual TCRs with disease status, and machine learning. A later analysis re-examined previously published TCR beta repertoires from about 700 donors and added high-resolution HLA genotyping to investigate patterns of TCR occurrence. Rather than drawing on any new phenotypic data, the later analysis identified candidate immune exposures from TCR beta sequences and the way those sequences occurred across donors. An earlier analysis of several hundred of the donors used high-throughput TCR beta sequencing to judge whether each TCR beta V gene segment behaved as functional or pseudogenic. Donor age, sex, ethnicity and CMV serostatus were compiled alongside the repertoire data. In a later genetic analysis, genome-wide SNP genotypes for 398 of the 666 donors were used, and that subset was treated as a discovery cohort. Every repertoire in the discovery cohort had been generated on one and the same sequencing platform. Both class I and class II loci were covered by HLA typing, at four-digit resolution. Typing coverage differed by locus: A, B, C, DRB1 and DQB1 were typed in roughly 629-640 donors, DQA1 in about 500, DPA1 in some 570, and DPB1 in 400 to 480. Roughly five DR-DQ haplotypes were treated as single units for association and clustering because of strong linkage in the cohort. Among 398 genotyped donors of the cohort, an average of approximately 250,000 unique TCR beta nucleotide sequences were sequenced per donor, roughly 20% of them non-productive.

Libraries were constructed by the immunoSEQ multiplex PCR assay. For the multiplex PCR, a mixture combining 60 forward primers for TCR Vbeta segments and 13 reverse primers for TCR Jbeta segments was used. A multiplex PCR assay on genomic DNA amplified the CDR3 region of rearranged TCR beta genes. The Illumina HiSeq System was used to sequence the amplified TCR beta libraries as 87-base-pair reads. The authors' pipeline ran thus. Across the 670 or so repertoires, a later analysis counted tens of millions of unique TCR beta chains, roughly 11 million of which were shared by at least two donors. A nearest-neighbor algorithm error-corrected the raw reads and collapsed the reads into unique sequences, merging closely related sequences to remove PCR and sequencing errors. Alignment of CDR3 sequences to IMGT reference sequences was used to assign V, D and J gene segments. For a sequence to be retained, a match of at least six nucleotides was required to both a V gene segment and a J gene segment. Rearrangements were called productive when the CDR3 lacked stop codons and stayed in frame with V and J; all others were non-productive. CDR3 was defined by IMGT convention, running from the second conserved V-encoded cysteine to the conserved J-encoded phenylalanine. Sequences without an unambiguous match to a single V gene segment were excluded from the earlier analysis of several hundred of the donors. In an earlier analysis of some 590 of the donors, a V segment was called functional when productive rearrangements were above 56.7%, and segregating when the standard deviation between donors exceeded 5%. A statistical classification framework was built to diagnose cytomegalovirus status from the catalog of TCR beta chain sequences. In a later analysis, TCR nucleotide sequences were compared against IMGT/GENE-DB human TR gene sequences so that V and J genes could be assigned. A later analysis assigned CDR3 sequences and most-parsimonious VDJ recombination scenarios with the TCRdist pipeline. A later analysis defined each TCR beta chain by its CDR3 amino acid sequence plus V-gene family, and excluded reads lacking a unique V-gene family. A later analysis removed 600 or so highly shared, low-generation-probability nucleotide sequences to deal with suspected cross-contamination and a sequencing artifact. In a later analysis, a clonal expansion index was calculated for each public chain from normalized within-repertoire ranks of inferred template counts. A later analysis computed generation probabilities with a VDJ recombination model fitted to out-of-frame rearrangements, and checked the results against IGoR. Hypergeometric tests were used in a later analysis to score TCR-TCR, TCR-HLA and TCR-CMV co-occurrence, with a repertoire-size bias correction applied to the TCR pairs. A later analysis estimated false discovery rates by permuting HLA or CMV assignments 20 times. In a later analysis, co-occurring TCRs were grouped using DBSCAN, and TCRdist sequence similarity was added for clustering within HLA-allele-positive subsets. Co-occurrence clustering excluded repertoires with fewer than 30,000 or more than 120,000 public chains, plus five with anomalous nucleotide sharing. The table comes from immuneACCESS by way of TCRdb, which keeps in-frame sequences with V and J called. Part of the clones is missing from these tables; in studies checked, under half for an unresolved V gene and the rest for unknown reasons. The V and J calls and clone size were taken over from that table, and D and trimming were inferred from the DNA. This sample has about 190,000 clones in its table, and 78% of those were observed once. Under 7% of the sample lies in the top ten.

The research as a whole found: Some IMGT-functional V segments, including TRBV6-2 and TRBV6-3, could not be distinguished by the 87-base-pair reads and were therefore excluded. In the study, around 150 TCR beta chains were listed as associated with cytomegalovirus. Most TCR sequences were observed very rarely across donors, whereas some public TCRs were present in many individuals. Sequencing depth was assumed to be roughly uniform across donors in the presence/absence analyses, though that assumption may not hold. In vitro tests confirmed that a few of the cytomegalovirus-associated TCR beta chains recognize cytomegalovirus antigens. The classifier was reported to diagnose cytomegalovirus status with high specificity and sensitivity in both the original cohort and the validation cohort. Compared with equally common non-associated chains, HLA-associated TCR beta chains in a later analysis were more clonally expanded and had lower generation probabilities. A further reported finding was that TCR beta sequences accurately predicted the HLA-A and HLA-B alleles for most subjects in the first cohort. Because HLA typing was missing for some donors at each locus, association tests included only the typed subset. When HLA alleles, especially DR and DQ, strongly co-occurred, attributing TCR associations to individual alleles was difficult. Most CMV-associated TCR beta chains appeared to be HLA-restricted in a later analysis, and the HLA associations seemed to be driven largely by CMV exposure. In a later analysis, the rate of TCR association differed among HLA loci, with DRB1 alleles having the most associated TCRs and HLA-C alleles having the fewest. CMV serostatus was the only immune exposure information available for the cohort. In an earlier analysis of roughly 560 of the donors, most TCR beta V segments were observed in productive rearrangements about 87% or about 30% of the time, broadly matching IMGT annotations. In a later genetic analysis, a missense DCLRE1C variant was associated with V-gene and J-gene trimming of TCR beta chains, and the association was replicated in an independent cohort. According to the authors, the approach could potentially be generalized to other disease states and immunological phenotypes. In a later analysis, several top co-occurrence clusters were reported to appear linked to parvovirus B19, influenza, CMV and Epstein-Barr virus. Correlated functional status among segregating V segments might be attributable to linkage disequilibrium, but an unknown experimental factor could not be ruled out. In this cohort, only TCR beta chains were sequenced, and detectable features were limited by the absence of alpha or paired-chain data. In a later genetic analysis, fewer N-insertions in productive TCRs were reported among donors in an Asian-associated ancestry cluster than the roughly 670-donor mean. The earlier analysis of some 540 of the donors excluded some 15 rarely observed V segments, including chromosome 9 orphons, because counts were too low. In a later analysis, 16,951 TCR beta sequences were associated with specific HLA alleles at a false discovery rate of 0.05. A cluster of highly shared sequence variants was judged likely to be a technical artifact of the sequencing pipeline.

About this clone itself: Its antigen remains unidentified. No much larger clonotype is one base removed from it; base qualities were not supplied.

The cohort consisted of 666 healthy bone marrow donors. At the time of sampling, all cohort members were nominally healthy, though unrecorded immune exposures were likely present. The donor tested CMV seropositive, placing the donor among the 250 to 350 seropositive members of the cohort. A peripheral blood sample was provided by each donor, and peripheral blood mononuclear cells were used for TCR beta sequencing. Genomic DNA was extracted from the blood cell samples with the Qiagen DNeasy Blood Extraction Kit. The germline ends are 9 bases apart after V is trimmed by 2 bases and J by 8 bases. Reading the germline V gene (reference sequence) gives CDR1 WNHNN and CDR2 SYGVQD. Taken from cysteine to phenylalanine, the CDR3 has 12 residues. Only the CDR3 region is kept as DNA, spanning 36 bases read in frame from base 1.

The rearranged chain carries TRBV10-1 and TRBJ1-1, with the D gene uncertain. The sequence came from a woman in her twenties or thirties in good health and CMV-seropositive. Sequencing input: PBMCs. The DNA reads TGCGCCAGCAGTGAGGGAGGACTGGAAGCTTTCTTT. The encoded protein is CASSEGGLEAFF.